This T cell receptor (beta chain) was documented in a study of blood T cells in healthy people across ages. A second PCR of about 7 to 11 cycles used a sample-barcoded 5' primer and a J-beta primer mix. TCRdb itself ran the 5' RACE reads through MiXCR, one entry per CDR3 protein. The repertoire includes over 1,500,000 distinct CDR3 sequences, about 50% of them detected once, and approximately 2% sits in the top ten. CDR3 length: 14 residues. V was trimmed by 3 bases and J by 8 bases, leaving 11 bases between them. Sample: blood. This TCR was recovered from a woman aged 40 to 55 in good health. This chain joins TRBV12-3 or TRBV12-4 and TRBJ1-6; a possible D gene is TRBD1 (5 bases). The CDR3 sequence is CASSFGRADSPLHF. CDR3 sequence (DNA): TGTGCCAGCAGTTTTGGCAGGGCTGATTCACCCCTCCACTTT.